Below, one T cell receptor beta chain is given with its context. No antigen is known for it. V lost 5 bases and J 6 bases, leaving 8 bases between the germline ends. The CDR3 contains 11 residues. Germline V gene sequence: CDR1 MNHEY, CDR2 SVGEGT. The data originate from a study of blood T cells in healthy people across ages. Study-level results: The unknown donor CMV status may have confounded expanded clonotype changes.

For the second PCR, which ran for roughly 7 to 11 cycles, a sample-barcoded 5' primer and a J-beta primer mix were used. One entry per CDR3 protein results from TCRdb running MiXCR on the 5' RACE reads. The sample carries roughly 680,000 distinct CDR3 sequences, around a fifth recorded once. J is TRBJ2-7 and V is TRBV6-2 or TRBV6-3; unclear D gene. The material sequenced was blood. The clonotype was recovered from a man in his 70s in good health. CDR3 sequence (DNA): TGTGCCAGCAGTATGGGCGCCGAGCAGTACTTC. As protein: CASSMGAEQYF.